This T cell receptor (beta chain) derives from a study of cytomegalovirus exposure and HLA in healthy donors. A note on this clone: Its specificity is unknown.

Method: immunoSEQ multiplex PCR; TCRdb's copy keeps in-frame clones and lacks some. The sample shows about 130,000 clones, roughly 95% of them seen only once. CDR1 and CDR2 (germline): SEHNR, FQNEAQ (reference sequence). The V end was cut by 5 bases, the J end by 5 bases, with 16 bases between. The CDR3 spans 15 residues. Study-wide results and caveats: High specificity and sensitivity for cytomegalovirus status were reported for the classifier. The CMV antigen specificity of a few CMV-associated chains was confirmed through in vitro analysis. There were some public TCRs occurring in many donors, but most TCR sequences were rare.

The chain employs TRBV7-9 and TRBJ2-1; TRBD2 might be the D (5 bases). The origin of this receptor is a man younger than 35 in good health and CMV-seronegative. The sequenced sample was PBMCs. CDR3 in amino acids: CASSPPGITHNEQFF. CDR3 sequence (DNA): TGTGCCAGCAGCCCTCCGGGGATTACCCACAATGAGCAGTTCTTC.